Listed below are T cell receptor beta chains from one sample, sequenced in a study of blood T cell repertoires in COVID-19. The method was immunoSEQ multiplex PCR; TCRdb's version includes in-frame clones alone and lacks a portion of them. Among some 300,000 clones, nearly 90% were seen once, and the ten largest hold about 9.4%. Sequenced sample: PBMCs or T cells enriched from blood (not recorded which). These receptors came from a woman younger than 45 who had recovered from COVID-19. Each CDR3 is given with its conserved first and last residue. The D gene is left open where the match is weak. The size entry is marked missing in some rows and otherwise reads once, few, many or a size class.

size: .; D: TRBD2; length: 14; J: TRBJ2-1; V: TRBV4-1; DNA: TGCGCCAGTAGGAGCGGGAGGAACTACAATGAGCAGTTCTTC; CDR3: CASRSGRNYNEQFF
size: .; D: .; length: 14; J: TRBJ2-1; V: TRBV6-1; DNA: TGTGCCAGCAGTGACGGGACTGGAAACAATGAGCAGTTCTTC; CDR3: CASSDGTGNNEQFF
size: .; D: TRBD1; length: 15; J: TRBJ1-5; V: TRBV27; DNA: TGTGCCAGCAGTATGACAGGGGCGAACAATCAGCCCCAGCATTTT; CDR3: CASSMTGANNQPQHF
size: .; D: .; length: 10; J: TRBJ2-7; V: TRBV6-4; DNA: TGTGCCCCAGGCAGTGGCGATACTCACTTC; CDR3: CAPGSGDTHF
size: .; D: TRBD1; length: 14; J: TRBJ2-1; V: TRBV9; DNA: TGTGCCAGCAGCGTATCAACAGGGGTGGGTGAGCAGTTCTTC; CDR3: CASSVSTGVGEQFF
size: .; D: .; length: 19; J: TRBJ1-2; V: TRBV19; DNA: TGTGCCAGTAGTATAGATAGCACGGCAGGGGACAAATCTAACTATGGCTACACCTTC; CDR3: CASSIDSTAGDKSNYGYTF
size: .; D: TRBD1; length: 14; J: TRBJ1-1; V: TRBV28; DNA: TGTGCCAGCAGTTTCGGCATGGGACAGGGTATCGCTTTCTTT; CDR3: CASSFGMGQGIAFF
size: .; D: .; length: 17; J: TRBJ1-5; V: TRBV15; DNA: TGTGCCACCAGCAGAGGAGTGATAGGGGATGGCAATCAGCCCCAGCATTTT; CDR3: CATSRGVIGDGNQPQHF
size: .; D: TRBD1; length: 15; J: TRBJ1-5; V: TRBV18; DNA: TGTGCCAGCTCACCAGGACAGGGGGTGGATCAGCCCCAGCATTTT; CDR3: CASSPGQGVDQPQHF
size: .; D: TRBD1; length: 15; J: TRBJ1-1; V: TRBV6-5; DNA: TGTGCCAGCAGTTACGAAAGGACAGGGAGAACTGAAGCTTTCTTT; CDR3: CASSYERTGRTEAFF
size: .; D: .; length: 14; J: TRBJ2-7; V: TRBV6-5; DNA: TGTGCCAGCAGAGCGACCGTACGGTCCTACGAGCAGTACTTC; CDR3: CASRATVRSYEQYF
size: .; D: TRBD1; length: 12; J: TRBJ2-3; V: TRBV19; DNA: TGTGCCAGTGGGGACAGGGGGGATACGCAGTATTTT; CDR3: CASGDRGDTQYF
size: .; D: .; length: 17; J: TRBJ2-1; V: TRBV5-5; DNA: TGTGCCAGCAGCCCCCGGGCCGGGGGAGGCTCCTACAATGAGCAGTTCTTC; CDR3: CASSPRAGGGSYNEQFF
size: .; D: .; length: 16; J: TRBJ2-3; V: TRBV11-2; DNA: TGTGCCAGCAGCTTAGATGGGGGACTCAGCACAGATACGCAGTATTTT; CDR3: CASSLDGGLSTDTQYF
size: once; D: .; length: 15; J: TRBJ2-1; V: TRBV19; DNA: TGTGCCAGTAGTATATCACTAGTTCGGGTCAATGAGCAGTTCTTC; CDR3: CASSISLVRVNEQFF
size: .; D: .; length: 13; J: TRBJ1-1; V: TRBV19; DNA: TGTGCCAGTAGTATAGGGGGCAACACTGAAGCTTTCTTT; CDR3: CASSIGGNTEAFF
size: .; D: TRBD1; length: 16; J: TRBJ1-1; V: TRBV5-1; DNA: TGCGCCAGCAGCGTTTTAGACAGGGGCGTTGGCACTGAAGCTTTCTTT; CDR3: CASSVLDRGVGTEAFF
size: .; D: .; length: 13; J: TRBJ1-2; V: TRBV9; DNA: TGTGCCAGCAGCGTAGACCTCCAGGGCGGCTACACCTTC; CDR3: CASSVDLQGGYTF
size: .; D: .; length: 16; J: TRBJ1-5; V: TRBV28; DNA: TGTGCCAGCAGTTCCCGGACAGCCCATAGCAATCAGCCCCAGCATTTT; CDR3: CASSSRTAHSNQPQHF
size: once; D: TRBD1; length: 15; J: TRBJ2-7; V: TRBV6-5; DNA: TGTGCCAGCAGTTACTCGGGGACAGAGGACTACGAGCAGTACTTC; CDR3: CASSYSGTEDYEQYF
size: .; D: TRBD1; length: 15; J: TRBJ2-7; V: TRBV11-2; DNA: TGTGCCAGCAGCTTATCCCGGACAGGTCGTTACGAGCAGTACTTC; CDR3: CASSLSRTGRYEQYF
size: .; D: TRBD2; length: 13; J: TRBJ2-3; V: TRBV27; DNA: TGTGCCAGCAGTTGGCGGGGGACAGATACGCAGTATTTT; CDR3: CASSWRGTDTQYF
size: .; D: TRBD1; length: 15; J: TRBJ1-3; V: TRBV6-5; DNA: TGTGCCAGCAGTCTGGGACAGGGTGGAGTAAACACCATATATTTT; CDR3: CASSLGQGGVNTIYF
size: .; D: .; length: 13; J: TRBJ1-3; V: TRBV10-3; DNA: TGTGCCATCAGCTCAGAGCCTGGAGTCACCATATATTTT; CDR3: CAISSEPGVTIYF
size: .; D: .; length: 15; J: TRBJ2-7; V: TRBV19; DNA: TGTGCCAGTAGTATTGGGGGAGGACCCTCCTACGAGCAGTACTTC; CDR3: CASSIGGGPSYEQYF
size: .; D: TRBD1; length: 15; J: TRBJ1-4; V: TRBV7-9; DNA: TGTGCCAGCAGCTTAACGGGACAGAATAATGAAAAACTGTTTTTT; CDR3: CASSLTGQNNEKLFF
size: .; D: .; length: 14; J: TRBJ2-7; V: TRBV28; DNA: TGTGCCAGCAGTTTATGGGAGGCCACCTACGAGCAGTACTTC; CDR3: CASSLWEATYEQYF
size: .; D: .; length: 14; J: TRBJ1-1; V: TRBV28; DNA: TGTGCCAGCAAGAGCAGGCACCCACGGACTGAAGCTTTCTTT; CDR3: CASKSRHPRTEAFF
size: .; D: TRBD1; length: 14; J: TRBJ2-5; V: TRBV27; DNA: TGTGCCAGCAGTTACGGACCAGGGGGTGGGACCCAGTACTTC; CDR3: CASSYGPGGGTQYF
size: .; D: .; length: 15; J: TRBJ1-1; V: TRBV7-9; DNA: TGTGCCAGCAGCTCGTTAGGAGGGCGTACAACTGAAGCTTTCTTT; CDR3: CASSSLGGRTTEAFF
size: once; D: .; length: 15; J: TRBJ2-7; V: TRBV5-1; DNA: TGCGCCAGCAGCGTAACGTGGGAGGTACCCTACGAGCAGTACTTC; CDR3: CASSVTWEVPYEQYF
size: .; D: TRBD2; length: 15; J: TRBJ2-5; V: TRBV2; DNA: TGTGCCAGCAGTGAGATGGGACTAGAAAACGAGACCCAGTACTTC; CDR3: CASSEMGLENETQYF
size: once; D: .; length: 12; J: TRBJ2-7; V: TRBV6-6; DNA: TGTGCCAGCACCCAGGTGGGGGCAGGGCAGTACTTC; CDR3: CASTQVGAGQYF
size: .; D: TRBD2; length: 18; J: TRBJ2-5; V: TRBV2; DNA: TGTGCCAGCATTTCGGGACTAGCGGGAGTGGTTTCGTCGGAGACCCAGTACTTC; CDR3: CASISGLAGVVSSETQYF
size: .; D: .; length: 17; J: TRBJ2-6; V: TRBV7-9; DNA: TGTGCCAGCAGATCCGGGACGGACTACTCTGGGGCCAACGTCCTGACTTTC; CDR3: CASRSGTDYSGANVLTF
size: .; D: TRBD1; length: 15; J: TRBJ1-6; V: TRBV19; DNA: TGTGCCAGTAGTCTCAGGACAGGGGCTAATTCACCCCTCCACTTT; CDR3: CASSLRTGANSPLHF
size: .; D: .; length: 14; J: TRBJ1-5; V: TRBV19; DNA: TGTGCCAGTAGCAGGGGCTATTCCAATCAGCCCCAGCATTTT; CDR3: CASSRGYSNQPQHF
size: .; D: TRBD2; length: 15; J: TRBJ2-3; V: TRBV6-5; DNA: TGTGCCATTGAAAGGACTAGCGGGACGGGAGATACGCAGTATTTT; CDR3: CAIERTSGTGDTQYF
size: .; D: TRBD1; length: 18; J: TRBJ2-5; V: TRBV19; DNA: TGTGCCAGTAGTGGGACAGGACAGACTGTCAGGTCTTTAGAGACCCAGTACTTC; CDR3: CASSGTGQTVRSLETQYF
size: .; D: .; length: 15; J: TRBJ1-4; V: TRBV6-5; DNA: TGTGCCAGCCACCCGTCTTTTGGGCTTAATGAAAAACTGTTTTTT; CDR3: CASHPSFGLNEKLFF
size: .; D: TRBD1; length: 15; J: TRBJ1-1; V: TRBV11-2; DNA: TGTGCCAGCAGCTACAGGGGGGCGGTGAACACTGAAGCTTTCTTT; CDR3: CASSYRGAVNTEAFF